The clone carrying this TCR beta chain showed up just a few times. Germline V gene data show CDR1 as MNHEY and CDR2 as SVGAGI. Trimming took 0 bases from V and 6 from J, leaving 8 bases between them. The CDR3 is made up of 14 amino acids. The record originates from a study of human T cells and chemical hapten exposure. TCRdb re-analysed the RACE reads in MiXCR, keeping a single row per CDR3 protein. Of roughly 120,000 distinct CDR3 sequences listed, 9.5% to 13% are singletons. Time point reported: patch test 1, 2 weeks after DPC sensitization. Described treatment: therapeutic diphenylcyclopropenone sensitization with weekly scalp DPC.

The sequencing used whole blood, collected in connection with sensitization to the hapten diphenylcyclopropenone (DPC). This receptor was obtained from a woman aged 50 to 60 with alopecia areata. Some clones in this sample may be carry-over from other donors' samples. This chain uses TRBV6-5 with TRBJ2-2; tentative D call: TRBD2 (5 bases). The CDR3 nucleotides are TGTGCCAGCAGTTACTCTAGGGAGTCCGGGGAGCTGTTTTTT. It is translated as CASSYSRESGELFF.